This T cell receptor (beta chain) was profiled in a study of CD8+CD57+ T cells in acquired aplastic anemia (dated by TCRdb to about 2018). In terms of the full investigation: On average, sorted CD4+ and CD8+ cells yielded roughly 3.4 ug of extracted DNA, with a range of roughly 0.17 to 30 ug. A CD8+CD57+ expansion meant a frequency higher than the mean frequency seen in healthy subjects. Results and caveats for the whole study, not just this receptor: Although roughly 29 CD8+ CDR3 sequences were shared by patients and controls, these sequences appeared highly expressed in patients and within the immunodominant clones of patients. Patients and healthy controls showed no significant difference in CD8+ Simpson's diversity (P=0.060).

Via the germline V gene (reference sequence), CDR1 is LNHDA and CDR2 SQIVND. V and J lose 5 bases and 4 bases, and a span of 8 bases separates them. The length of the CDR3 is 12 amino acids, counting both ends. Only the CDR3 part of the read is kept: 36 bases, read in frame from the first base. Notes on this clonotype: Its binding antigen is unknown. Since the CDR3 does not end with the conserved phenylalanine or tryptophan, this likely comes from a read error.

Profiling of TCR beta VDJ combinations and CDR3 sequences used genomic DNA as the template. An Illumina HiSeq 2000 was the platform used for TCR repertoire sequencing. The source study handled its data this way. TRBV/TRBJ rearrangement plots, CDR3 size and DJ length profiles, and Simpson's diversity index were used to assess repertoires. The most abundant DNA sequence in the deep sequencing data was taken as the immunodominant clone. CDR3 amino acid sequences were screened for sharing across subjects and were compared with published repertoires and the VDJdb database. The public reads were run again by TCRdb, first through fastp at Q25 and then through MiXCR, and only productive beta chains were kept. Each CDR3 protein gets just one entry, which takes the most common genes and DNA from the rows behind it. The V and J calls here are based on TCRdb, not the publication. Within this sample are more than 150,000 distinct CDR3 sequences, with around 45% of them counted one time only. Of the sample, about 9.5% falls within the top ten clones.

The patients picked for sequencing were ones in whom flow cytometry had shown an expansion of CD8+CD57+ cells. Severe acquired aplastic anemia was diagnosed in all patients according to International Study of Aplastic Anemia and Agranulocytosis and Camitta criteria. No therapy had been received by the patients at the time of blood sampling. TCR repertoires of sorted CD4+ and CD8+ blood T cells from severe aplastic anemia patients and healthy subjects were deep-sequenced in the study. Patients were enrolled under clinicaltrials.gov protocols 00001620, 01623167, 00001397, 00071045, 00081523 and 00961064 in the USA. Ficoll-Paque density gradient centrifugation was used to isolate peripheral blood mononuclear cells. Before DNA was extracted, CD4+ and CD8+ T cells were sorted using either FACS or magnetic beads.

Source material: sorted CD4+, CD8+, or CD8+CD57+ T cells (not recorded which) from PBMCs. The origin of this receptor is a human donor with aplastic anemia. The chain links TRBV19 with TRBJ1-2, with the D gene call left open. In nucleotide form, the sequence is TGTGCCAGTAGTTCCCGCTCCTATGGCTACACCCTC. Translation gives CASSSRSYGYTL.